The rows below give T cell receptor beta chains drawn from one sample of a study of CXCR3-negative and CXCR3-positive naive CD8 T cells. TCRdb reprocessed the 5' RACE reads, keeping one entry per CDR3 protein, no DNA. The sample table includes 100,000 to 150,000 distinct CDR3 sequences. Material for sequencing was naive CXCR3+ CD8+ T cells from blood. Receptor source: a human donor in good health. Some clones in this sample may be carry-over from other donors' samples. CDR3s include the opening cysteine and the closing phenylalanine or tryptophan.

j_call	v_call	cdr3_aa
TRBJ2-5	TRBV29-1	CSVEMGNQETQYF
TRBJ2-6	TRBV4-3	CASSQDWSSGANVLTF
TRBJ2-7	TRBV29-1	CSVFNTYEQYF
TRBJ2-7	TRBV9	CASSGSGTSMNEQYF
TRBJ2-1	TRBV7-9	CASSSSGMGYNEQFF
TRBJ2-5	TRBV4-2	CASSQDGGQQETQYF
TRBJ1-1	TRBV29-1	CSVEDLGTGPEAFF
TRBJ1-2	TRBV29-1	CSCSGTGIYTF
TRBJ2-2	TRBV6-1	CASSVGSGQGTGELFF
TRBJ2-7	TRBV20-1	CSARRHRTFYEQYF
TRBJ1-1	TRBV29-1	CSSGYQGWTEAFF
TRBJ1-4	TRBV21-1	CASTRDWNEKLFF
TRBJ2-2	TRBV25-1	CATGVSGELFF
TRBJ2-5	TRBV15	CATSEYRDRNQETQYF
TRBJ2-5	TRBV12-3/TRBV12-4	CASNRLADMETQYF
TRBJ2-7	TRBV28	CASSLQGAAYEQYF
TRBJ2-7	TRBV27	CASSFTGIAYEQYF
TRBJ2-5	TRBV9	CASSVRGTGWQETQYF
TRBJ2-1	TRBV25-1	CASSEPTGRAYNEQFF